This TCR beta chain was observed in a study of T cells in tuberculosis. The wider study: T cells were selected with CD1B tetramers loaded with glucose monomycolate.

Broader study findings: Smaller alpha distances in active tuberculosis partly reflected shorter CDR3-alpha lengths. Classification accuracy was 87% (AUROC roughly 0.88) with the GMM-specific repertoire.

Germline loops: CDR1 MNHEY, CDR2 SVGAGI. This CDR3 comprises 15 residues. The V segment lost 0 bases and the J segment 9 bases; nucleotides outside the gene matches: 4. Note on this clone: The antigen is undetermined.

The method was immunoSEQ multiplex PCR; TCRdb's version includes in-frame clones alone and lacks a portion of them. The table includes 35,000 to 40,000 clones, 94% detected once. Sequencing was done on a sample of PBMCs. The receptor was isolated from a donor aged 5 to 30 with latent tuberculosis or without tuberculosis infection. Some clones in this sample may be carry-over from other donors' samples. This chain links TRBV6-5 with TRBJ1-6; TRBD1 matches at 8 bases. CDR3 residues: CASSYSQGALSPLHF. The CDR3 DNA reads TGTGCCAGCAGTTACTCTCAGGGGGCGCTTTCACCCCTCCACTTT.